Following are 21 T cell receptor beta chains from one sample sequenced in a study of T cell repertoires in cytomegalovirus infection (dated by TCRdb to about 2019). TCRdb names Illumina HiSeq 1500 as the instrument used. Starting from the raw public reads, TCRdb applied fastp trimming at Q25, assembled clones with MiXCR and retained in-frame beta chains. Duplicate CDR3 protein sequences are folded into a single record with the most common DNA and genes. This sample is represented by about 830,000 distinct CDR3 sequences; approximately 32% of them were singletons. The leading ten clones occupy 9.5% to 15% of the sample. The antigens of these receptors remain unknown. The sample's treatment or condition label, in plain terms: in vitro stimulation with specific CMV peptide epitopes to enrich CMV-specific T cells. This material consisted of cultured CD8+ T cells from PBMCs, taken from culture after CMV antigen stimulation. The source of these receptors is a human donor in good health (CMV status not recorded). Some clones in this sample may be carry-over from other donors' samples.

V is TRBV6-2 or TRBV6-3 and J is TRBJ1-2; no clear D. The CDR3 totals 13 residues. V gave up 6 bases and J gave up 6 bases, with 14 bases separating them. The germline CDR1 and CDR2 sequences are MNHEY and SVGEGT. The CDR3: CASSERKRDGYTF. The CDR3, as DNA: TGTGCCAGCAGCGAAAGGAAGCGGGATGGCTACACCTTC.

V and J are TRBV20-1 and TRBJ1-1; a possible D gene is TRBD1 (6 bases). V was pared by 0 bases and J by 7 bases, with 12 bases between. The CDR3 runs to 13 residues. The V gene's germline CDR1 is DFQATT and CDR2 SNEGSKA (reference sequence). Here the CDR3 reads CSARDRGALEAFF. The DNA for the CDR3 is TGCAGTGCTAGAGATCGGGGGGCCCTTGAAGCTTTCTTT.

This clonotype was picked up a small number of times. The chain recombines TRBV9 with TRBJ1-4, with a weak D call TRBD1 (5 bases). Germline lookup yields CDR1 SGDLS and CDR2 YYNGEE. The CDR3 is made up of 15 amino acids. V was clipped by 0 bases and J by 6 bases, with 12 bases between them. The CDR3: CASSVEGVLDEKLFF. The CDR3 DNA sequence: TGTGCCAGCAGCGTAGAAGGGGTGCTAGATGAAAAACTGTTTTTT.

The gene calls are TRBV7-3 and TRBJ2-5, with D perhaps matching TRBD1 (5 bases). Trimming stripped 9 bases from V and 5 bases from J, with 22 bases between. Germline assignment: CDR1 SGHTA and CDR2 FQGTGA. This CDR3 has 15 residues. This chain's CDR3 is CASSPNKGLRETQYF. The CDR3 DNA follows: TGTGCCAGTAGCCCAAACAAGGGGTTGCGGGAGACCCAGTACTTC.

The CDR3 loop is CASSFSGGAEDTQYF. CDR3 in DNA: TGTGCCAGCAGTTTTAGCGGGGGGGCGGAGGATACGCAGTATTTT. This sequence joins TRBV7-9 and TRBJ2-3; 11 bases are a match to TRBD2. From germline, CDR1 is SEHNR and CDR2 FQNEAQ (reference sequence). This CDR3 comprises 15 residues. With 6 bases clipped from V and 6 bases from J, the junction kept 8 bases outside the gene matches.

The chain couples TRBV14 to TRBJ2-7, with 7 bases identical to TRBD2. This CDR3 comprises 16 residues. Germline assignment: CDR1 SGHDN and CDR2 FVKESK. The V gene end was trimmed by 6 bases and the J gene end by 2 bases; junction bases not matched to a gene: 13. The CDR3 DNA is TGTGCCAGCAGTCCCAACTCCGGACTAGGGGCCTACGAGCAGTACTTC. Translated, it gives CASSPNSGLGAYEQYF.

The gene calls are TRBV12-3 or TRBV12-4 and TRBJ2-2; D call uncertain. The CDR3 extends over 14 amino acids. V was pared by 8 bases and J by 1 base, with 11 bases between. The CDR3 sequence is CASVLHLNTGELFF. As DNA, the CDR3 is TGTGCCAGCGTACTCCACCTGAACACCGGGGAGCTGTTTTTT.

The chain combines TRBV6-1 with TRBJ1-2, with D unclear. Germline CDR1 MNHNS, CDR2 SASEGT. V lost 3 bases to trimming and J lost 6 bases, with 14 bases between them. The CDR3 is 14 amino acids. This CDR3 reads CASSDLTLGDGYTF. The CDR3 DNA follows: TGTGCCAGCAGTGACTTGACCCTTGGGGATGGCTACACCTTC.

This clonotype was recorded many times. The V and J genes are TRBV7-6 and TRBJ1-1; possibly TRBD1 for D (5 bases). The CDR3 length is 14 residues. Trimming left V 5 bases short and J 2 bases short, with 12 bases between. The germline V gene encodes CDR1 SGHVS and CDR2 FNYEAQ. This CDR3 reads CASSPRQLNTEAFF. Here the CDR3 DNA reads TGTGCCAGCAGCCCCAGACAGTTAAACACTGAAGCTTTCTTT.

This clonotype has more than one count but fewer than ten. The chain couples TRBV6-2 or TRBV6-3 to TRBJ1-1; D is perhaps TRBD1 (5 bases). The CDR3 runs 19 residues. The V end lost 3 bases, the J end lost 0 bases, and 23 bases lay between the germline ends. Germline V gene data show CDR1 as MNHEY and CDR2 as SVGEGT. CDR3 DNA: TGTGCCAGCAGTTATCCCGCAGGGTCGAAGCCCCTGCTGAACACTGAAGCTTTCTTT. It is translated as CASSYPAGSKPLLNTEAFF.

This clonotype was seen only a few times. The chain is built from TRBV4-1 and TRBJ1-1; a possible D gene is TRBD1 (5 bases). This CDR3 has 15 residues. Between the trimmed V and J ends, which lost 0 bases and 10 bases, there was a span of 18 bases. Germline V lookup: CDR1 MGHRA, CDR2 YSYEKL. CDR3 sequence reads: CASSQDPSDPQGAFF. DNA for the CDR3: TGCGCCAGCAGCCAAGATCCATCTGACCCGCAGGGAGCTTTCTTT.

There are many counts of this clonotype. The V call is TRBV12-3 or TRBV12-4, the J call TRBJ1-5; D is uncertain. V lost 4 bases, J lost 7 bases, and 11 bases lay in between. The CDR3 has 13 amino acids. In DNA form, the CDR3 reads TGTGCCAGCAGTTCGGGGAGGATCCAGCCCCAGCATTTT. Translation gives CASSSGRIQPQHF.

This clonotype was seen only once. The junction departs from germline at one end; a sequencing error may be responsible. CDR3 sequence (DNA): TGTGCCACTAGTATCCGGGACAGAGATGAAGTTCCCTCCTATAATTCACCCCTCCACTTT. As protein: CATSIRDRDEVPSYNSPLHF. The chain combines TRBV19 with TRBJ1-6; 7 bases align to TRBD1. CDR3 length: 20 residues. Germline V CDR1 and CDR2: LNHDA, SQIVND (reference sequence).

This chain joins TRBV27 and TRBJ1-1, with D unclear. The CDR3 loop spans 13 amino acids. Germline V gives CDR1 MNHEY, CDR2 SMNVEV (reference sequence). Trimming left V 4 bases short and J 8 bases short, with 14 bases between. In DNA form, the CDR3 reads TGTGCCAGCAGTTCACTCCTGAGTCGGGAAGCTTTCTTT. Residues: CASSSLLSREAFF.

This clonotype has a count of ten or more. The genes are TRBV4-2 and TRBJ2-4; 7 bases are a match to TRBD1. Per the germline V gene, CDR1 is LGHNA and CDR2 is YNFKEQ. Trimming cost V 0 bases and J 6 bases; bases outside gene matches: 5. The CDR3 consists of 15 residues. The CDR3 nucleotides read TGTGCCAGCAGCCAAGAAGGGACAGATAGAAACATTCAGTACTTC. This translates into CASSQEGTDRNIQYF.

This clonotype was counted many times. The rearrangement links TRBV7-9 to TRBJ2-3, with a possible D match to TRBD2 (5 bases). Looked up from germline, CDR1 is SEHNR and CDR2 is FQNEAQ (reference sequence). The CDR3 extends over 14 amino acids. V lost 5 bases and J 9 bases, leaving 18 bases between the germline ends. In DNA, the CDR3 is TGTGCCAGCAGCCCCACGGGCGGACTGGGAACGCAGTATTTT. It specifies CASSPTGGLGTQYF. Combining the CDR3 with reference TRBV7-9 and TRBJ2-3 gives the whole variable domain DTGVSQNPRHKITKRGQNVTFRCDPISEHNRLYWYRQTLGQGPEFLTYFQNEAQLEKSRLLSDRFSAERPKGSFSTLEIQRTEQGDSAMYLCASSPTGGLGTQYFGPGTRLTVL.

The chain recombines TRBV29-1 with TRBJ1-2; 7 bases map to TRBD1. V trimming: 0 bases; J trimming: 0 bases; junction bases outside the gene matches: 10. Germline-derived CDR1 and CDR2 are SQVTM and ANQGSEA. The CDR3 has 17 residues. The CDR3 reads CSVEEGQKSLTNYGYTF. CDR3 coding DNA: TGCAGCGTTGAAGAGGGACAGAAATCCCTCACTAACTATGGCTACACCTTC.

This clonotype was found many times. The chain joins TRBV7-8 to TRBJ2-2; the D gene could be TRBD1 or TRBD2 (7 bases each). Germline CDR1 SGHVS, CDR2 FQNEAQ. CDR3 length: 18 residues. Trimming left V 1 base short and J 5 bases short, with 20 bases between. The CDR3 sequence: CASSLGGSRGGLTGELFF. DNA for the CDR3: TGTGCCAGCAGCTTAGGAGGAAGCAGGGGGGGTCTGACCGGGGAGCTGTTTTTT. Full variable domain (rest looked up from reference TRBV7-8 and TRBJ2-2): GAGVSQSPRYKVAKRGQDVALRCDPISGHVSLFWYQQALGQGPEFLTYFQNEAQLDKSGLPSDRFFAERPEGSVSTLKIQRTQQEDSAVYLCASSLGGSRGGLTGELFFGEGSRLTVL.

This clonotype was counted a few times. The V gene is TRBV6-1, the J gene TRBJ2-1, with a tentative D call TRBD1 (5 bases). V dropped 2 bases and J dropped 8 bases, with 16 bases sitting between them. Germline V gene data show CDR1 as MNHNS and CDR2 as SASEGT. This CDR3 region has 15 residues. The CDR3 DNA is TGTGCCAGCAGTGAACAAGCAGGGTATAGAGATGAGCAGTTCTTC. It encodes CASSEQAGYRDEQFF.

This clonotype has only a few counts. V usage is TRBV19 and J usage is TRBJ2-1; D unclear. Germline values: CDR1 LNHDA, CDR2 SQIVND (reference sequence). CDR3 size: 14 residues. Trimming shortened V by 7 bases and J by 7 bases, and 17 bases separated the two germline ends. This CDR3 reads CASTPGRPRNEQFF. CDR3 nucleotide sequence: TGTGCCAGTACGCCCGGCCGGCCTCGAAATGAGCAGTTCTTC.

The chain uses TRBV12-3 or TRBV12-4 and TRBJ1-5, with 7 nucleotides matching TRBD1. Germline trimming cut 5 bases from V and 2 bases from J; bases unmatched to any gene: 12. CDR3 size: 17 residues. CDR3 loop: CASSLPRQGKGNQPQHF. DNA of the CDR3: TGTGCCAGCAGTCTACCAAGACAGGGCAAAGGCAATCAGCCCCAGCATTTT.